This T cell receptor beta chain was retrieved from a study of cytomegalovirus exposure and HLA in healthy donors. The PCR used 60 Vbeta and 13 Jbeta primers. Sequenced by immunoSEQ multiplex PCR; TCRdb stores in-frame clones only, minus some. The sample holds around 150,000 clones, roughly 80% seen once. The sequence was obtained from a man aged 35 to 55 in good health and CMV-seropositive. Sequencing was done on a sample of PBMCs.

The CDR3, as DNA: TGTGCCAGCACCGGGACAGGGGGTCGTATCAACGCAGAGACCCAGTACTTC. It is translated as CASTGTGGRINAETQYF. The J gene is TRBJ2-5, the V gene TRBV7-9; 11 bases agree with TRBD1. CDR1 and CDR2 from the germline V gene are SEHNR and FQNEAQ (reference sequence). CDR3 size: 17 residues. The trim removed 7 bases at V and 4 bases at J, leaving 14 bases unmatched.